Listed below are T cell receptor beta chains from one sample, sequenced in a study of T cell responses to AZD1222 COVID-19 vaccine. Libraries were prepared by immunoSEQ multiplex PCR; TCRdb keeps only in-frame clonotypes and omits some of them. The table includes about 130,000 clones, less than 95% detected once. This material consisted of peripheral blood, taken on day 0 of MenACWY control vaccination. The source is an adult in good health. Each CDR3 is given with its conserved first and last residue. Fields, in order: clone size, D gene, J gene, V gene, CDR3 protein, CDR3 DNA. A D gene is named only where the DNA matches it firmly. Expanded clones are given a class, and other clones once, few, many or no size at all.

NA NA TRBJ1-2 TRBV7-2 CASSLTPGTLGYTF TGTGCCAGCAGCTTAACACCCGGGACTCTGGGCTACACCTTC
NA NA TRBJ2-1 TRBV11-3 CASSRGPNQVEEQFF TGTGCCAGCAGCCGTGGACCCAACCAGGTAGAGGAGCAGTTCTTC
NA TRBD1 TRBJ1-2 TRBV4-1 CASSQVGTDYGYTF TGCGCCAGCAGCCAAGTCGGGACAGACTATGGCTACACCTTC
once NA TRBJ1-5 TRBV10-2 CASRGENQPQHF TGCGCCAGCCGTGGGGAAAATCAGCCCCAGCATTTT
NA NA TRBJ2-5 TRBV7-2 CASSYQGTQYF TGTGCCAGCAGTTATCAGGGGACCCAGTACTTC
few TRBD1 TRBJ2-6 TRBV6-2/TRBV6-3 CASSYGDSSSGANVLTF TGTGCCAGCAGTTACGGGGACAGCTCCTCTGGGGCCAACGTCCTGACTTTC
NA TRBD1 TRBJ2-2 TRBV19 CASRGTGYTGELFF TGTGCCAGCAGAGGGACAGGGTACACCGGGGAGCTGTTTTTT
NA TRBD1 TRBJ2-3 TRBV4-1 CASSQLTGGDTDTQYF TGCGCCAGCAGCCAACTGACAGGGGGCGACACAGATACGCAGTATTTT
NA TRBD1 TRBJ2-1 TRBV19 CASTTDRGSYNEQFF TGTGCCAGTACCACAGACAGGGGCTCCTACAATGAGCAGTTCTTC
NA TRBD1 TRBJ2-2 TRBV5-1 CASSLVSNRQGWNTGELFF TGCGCCAGCAGCTTGGTGAGCAACCGACAGGGTTGGAACACCGGGGAGCTGTTTTTT
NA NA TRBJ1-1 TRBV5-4 CASSPDAGAPNTEAFF TGTGCCAGCAGCCCTGACGCCGGGGCCCCGAACACTGAAGCTTTCTTT
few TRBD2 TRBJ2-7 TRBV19 CASSPTSGRASEQYF TGTGCCAGTAGTCCGACTAGCGGGAGGGCCAGCGAGCAGTACTTC
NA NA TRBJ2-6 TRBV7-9 CASSFLGEVGANVLTF TGTGCCAGCAGCTTTCTAGGGGAGGTTGGGGCCAACGTCCTGACTTTC
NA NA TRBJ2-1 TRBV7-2 CASLRYQGGNEQFF TGTGCCAGCTTAAGGTACCAGGGAGGCAATGAGCAGTTCTTC
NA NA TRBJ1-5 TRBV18 CASSLGDQPQHF TGTGCCAGCTCACTGGGGGATCAGCCCCAGCATTTT
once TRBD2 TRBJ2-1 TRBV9 CASSVSSGSRYEQFF TGTGCCAGCAGCGTTTCTAGCGGGAGTCGGTATGAGCAGTTCTTC
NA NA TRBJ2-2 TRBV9 CASRTTSSVTGELFF TGTGCCAGCAGAACAACTAGCTCGGTCACCGGGGAGCTGTTTTTT
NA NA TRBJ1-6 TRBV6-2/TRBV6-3 CASSNGQLLYSPLHF TGTGCCAGCAGTAACGGACAGCTTTTGTATTCACCCCTCCACTTT
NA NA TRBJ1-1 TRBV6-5 CASSGRGGEAFF TGTGCCAGCTCAGGGAGGGGAGGTGAAGCTTTCTTT
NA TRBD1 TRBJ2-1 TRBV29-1 CSVEGGQALMQFF TGCAGCGTTGAAGGGGGACAGGCCCTGATGCAGTTCTTC
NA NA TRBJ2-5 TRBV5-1 CASSAKGGQETQYF TGCGCCAGCAGCGCAAAGGGGGGACAAGAGACCCAGTACTTC
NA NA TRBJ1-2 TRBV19 CASSRVGDRRGRYTF TGTGCCAGTAGTAGGGTGGGGGACCGCCGCGGTCGCTACACCTTC
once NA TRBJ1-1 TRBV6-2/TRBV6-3 CASSGDGNTEAFF TGTGCCAGCAGCGGAGACGGCAACACTGAAGCTTTCTTT
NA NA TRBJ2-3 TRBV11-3 CASSLDGGTDTQYF TGTGCCAGCAGCTTGGACGGTGGCACAGATACGCAGTATTTT
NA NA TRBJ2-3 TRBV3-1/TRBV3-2 CASSHGKGGLGWDTQYF TGTGCCAGCAGCCACGGGAAAGGGGGGCTAGGGTGGGATACGCAGTATTTT
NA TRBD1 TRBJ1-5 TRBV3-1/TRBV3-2 CASSQVAGGSNQPQHF TGTGCCAGCAGCCAAGTGGCAGGGGGCAGCAATCAGCCCCAGCATTTT
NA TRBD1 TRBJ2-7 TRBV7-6 CASSLADRAYEQYF TGTGCCAGCAGCTTAGCAGACAGGGCCTACGAGCAGTACTTC
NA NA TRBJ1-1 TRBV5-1 CASSLGSGTEAFF TGCGCCAGCAGCTTGGGAAGCGGCACTGAAGCTTTCTTT
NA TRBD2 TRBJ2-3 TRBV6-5 CASSIAGVNTDTQYF TGTGCCAGCAGTATAGCGGGAGTGAACACAGATACGCAGTATTTT
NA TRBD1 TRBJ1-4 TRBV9 CASSVGTGVGEKLFF TGTGCCAGCAGCGTAGGGACAGGGGTAGGAGAAAAACTGTTTTTT
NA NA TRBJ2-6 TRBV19 CASSISGPGANVLTF TGTGCCAGTAGTATTTCCGGCCCTGGGGCCAACGTCCTGACTTTC
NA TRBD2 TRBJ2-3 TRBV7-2 CASSLQAGGRIDTQYF TGTGCCAGCAGCTTACAAGCGGGGGGCCGCATAGATACGCAGTATTTT
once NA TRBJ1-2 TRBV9 CASSVGGVSYGYTF TGTGCCAGCAGCGTAGGGGGGGTATCTTATGGCTACACCTTC
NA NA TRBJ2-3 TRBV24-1 CATLGRGLTDTQYF TGTGCCACCTTAGGGCGGGGGCTGACAGATACGCAGTATTTT
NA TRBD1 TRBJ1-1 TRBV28 CASSPARQGVGEAFF TGTGCCAGCAGTCCAGCCCGACAGGGGGTGGGGGAAGCTTTCTTT
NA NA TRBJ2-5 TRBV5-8 CASSLAVYSLLGGTQYF TGTGCCAGCAGCTTGGCGGTGTACAGCCTCCTTGGGGGGACCCAGTACTTC
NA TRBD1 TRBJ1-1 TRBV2 CASSGSGGNTEAFF TGTGCCAGCAGTGGCTCAGGGGGCAACACTGAAGCTTTCTTT
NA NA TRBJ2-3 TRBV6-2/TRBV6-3 CASSKPRGRGTDTQYF TGTGCCAGCAGCAAACCGCGAGGACGCGGCACAGATACGCAGTATTTT
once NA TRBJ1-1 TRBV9 CASSGTDRNTEAFF TGTGCCAGCAGCGGGACAGACCGGAACACTGAAGCTTTCTTT